One T cell receptor beta chain is described in this entry. The sample comes from a study of blood T cell repertoires in COVID-19. Study overall: T cells, B-cell-depleted T cells, or PBMCs provided the cDNA or gDNA that served as material.

Authors' processing steps: From reference gene primer amplification, estimates of nucleated cell counts were derived. The data were produced by immunoSEQ multiplex PCR, yet TCRdb's version contains in-frame clones alone and is incomplete. V, J and clone size were drawn from that table, and D and trimming were deduced from the DNA. Of about 350,000 clones in the sample, over 70% were seen once. CDR1 and CDR2 from the germline V gene are SGHTA and FQGNSA. The CDR3 is 17 residues long. V lost 5 bases to trimming and J lost 1 base; unmatched junction nucleotides: 11. The sequence was obtained from a woman in her forties or fifties with COVID-19, enrolled during active disease. The material sequenced was peripheral blood. The rearrangement links TRBV7-2 to TRBJ2-4, with 7 bases matching TRBD2. The CDR3, as DNA: TGTGCCAGCAGCCCCGGGCGGGGGTCCGTGGCCAAAAACATTCAGTACTTC. This sequence encodes CASSPGRGSVAKNIQYF.